This T cell receptor beta chain was sequenced for a study of T cell responses to AZD1222 COVID-19 vaccine. General observations from the study: Donor demographics were predominantly white British with a female majority; clonal diversity may be underestimated. Baseline seropositives among AZD1222 recipients totaled only six or seven.

Germline CDR1 reads SNHLY; CDR2 reads FYNNEI. This CDR3 contains 13 residues. For this clone: The antigen is not known.

Some clones are missing from TCRdb's copy, which holds only in-frame ones; the method was immunoSEQ multiplex PCR. The repertoire holds fewer than 200,000 clones, with 88% as singletons. The chain employs TRBV2 and TRBJ1-2; no definite D call. The TCR comes from an adult who received the AZD1222 COVID-19 vaccine. The sample consisted of peripheral blood, taken 28 days after the second AZD1222 dose. As DNA, the CDR3 is TGTGCTAGTATGGGCAGGAATAACTATGGCTACACCTTC. Translation: CASMGRNNYGYTF.